This TCR beta chain was observed in a study of blood T cell repertoires in COVID-19. The CDR3 runs 14 residues. V lost 4 bases and J lost 10; bases outside the gene matches: 11. Germline-derived CDR1 and CDR2 are SGHRS and YFSETQ. Assay used: immunoSEQ multiplex PCR; TCRdb lists only in-frame clones, some missing. The sample consists of 150,000 to 200,000 clones, approximately 75% of them appearing once. Sequenced: peripheral blood. The chain couples TRBV5-1 to TRBJ2-1; 7 bases match TRBD2. This TCR was sampled from a human donor in a cohort sampled during active COVID-19. CDR3 DNA sequence: TGCGCCAGCAGCGGGGGGGGACCCCTCGGGGAGCAGTTCTTC. The encoded protein is CASSGGGPLGEQFF.